Listed here are 24 T cell receptor beta chains from one sample, sequenced in a study of cytomegalovirus exposure and HLA in healthy donors. 60 Vbeta and 13 Jbeta primers were used in PCR. The method was immunoSEQ multiplex PCR; TCRdb's version includes in-frame clones alone and lacks a portion of them. The sample lists about 260,000 clones, approximately 85% seen once, with more than 1.5% in the top ten. The sample was PBMCs. These receptors were collected from a woman aged 40 to 49 in good health and CMV-seropositive.

Only one count was recorded for this clone. This chain uses TRBV11-3 with TRBJ2-6, with a possible D match to TRBD2 (6 bases). The germline gives CDR1 SGHNT, CDR2 YENEEA. The CDR3 has 19 residues. V dropped 1 base and J dropped 0 bases, with 16 bases sitting between them. The CDR3 sequence: CASSLGFRGIGSGANVLTF. The CDR3 nucleotides are TGTGCCAGCAGCTTAGGTTTTCGGGGGATCGGCTCTGGGGCCAACGTCCTGACTTTC.

This clone appeared a few times. In nucleotides, the CDR3 is TGCGCCAGCAGCCAAGATCTTCGTAGCAATCAGCCCCAGCATTTT. Protein sequence: CASSQDLRSNQPQHF. The V call is TRBV4-3, the J call TRBJ1-5; D ambiguous. The CDR3 length is 15 residues. Germline-derived CDR1 and CDR2 are LGHNA and YSLEER. V gave up 0 bases and J gave up 0 bases, with 6 bases separating them.

The V gene is TRBV7-2, the J gene TRBJ1-1; the D is unclear. Germline V gene data show CDR1 as SGHTA and CDR2 as FQGNSA. This CDR3 spans 15 amino acids. V dropped 1 base and J dropped 4 bases, with 13 bases sitting between them. CDR3 nucleotide sequence: TGTGCCAGCAGCTTAGAGTTGGGCAGGCCCACTGAAGCTTTCTTT. The encoded protein is CASSLELGRPTEAFF.

J is TRBJ2-5 and V is TRBV6-5; 8 nucleotides agree with TRBD2. Losses at the gene ends were 2 bases for V and 5 bases for J; bases not matched to a gene: 1. The CDR3 has 13 amino acids. Germline CDR1 is MNHEY and CDR2 is SVGAGI. CDR3 DNA: TGTGCCAGCAGTTACCGGGGGGGGGAGACCCAGTACTTC. Protein product: CASSYRGGETQYF.

In this sample, this clone turned up once. The rearrangement joins TRBV7-2 to TRBJ2-2; 9 nucleotides match TRBD2. Germline assignment: CDR1 SGHTA and CDR2 FQGNSA. This CDR3 spans 16 amino acids. J gave up 3 bases and V 5 bases, and 7 bases lay outside the gene matches. CDR3 nucleotides: TGTGCCAGCAGCCCCCGACTAGCGGAGCACACCGGGGAGCTGTTTTTT. Its protein is CASSPRLAEHTGELFF.

This clone was counted once. The chain joins TRBV6-4 to TRBJ2-1; a possible D gene is TRBD2 (6 bases). V lost 0 bases, J lost 9 bases, and 18 bases lay in between. The CDR3 is made up of 16 amino acids. Germline V gives CDR1 MRHNA, CDR2 SNTAGT. The CDR3 nucleotides are TGTGCCAGCAGTGACTCGATTGCTGGAGGGCACAGTGAGCAGTTCTTC. Encoded protein: CASSDSIAGGHSEQFF.

The chain recombines TRBV19 with TRBJ2-1, with D possibly TRBD1 on 5 matching bases. Trimming left V 3 bases short and J 0 bases short, with 6 bases between. The CDR3 is 14 residues long. CDR1 and CDR2 from the germline V gene are LNHDA and SQIVND (reference sequence). CDR3 loop: CASSIQGSYNEQFF. The CDR3 bases are TGTGCCAGTAGTATTCAGGGCTCCTACAATGAGCAGTTCTTC.

The J gene is TRBJ2-3, the V gene TRBV28, with a tentative D call TRBD1 (5 bases). CDR3 length: 13 residues. V was trimmed by 8 bases and J by 5 bases, leaving 14 bases between them. Per the germline V gene, CDR1 is MDHEN and CDR2 is SYDVKM. CDR3 amino acids: CASGTGLRDTQYF. The CDR3 bases are TGTGCCAGCGGTACAGGCCTTCGAGATACGCAGTATTTT.

This clone came up once. V is TRBV5-4 and J is TRBJ2-3, with D hard to call. The CDR3 sequence is 18 residues long. V lost 0 bases and J lost 0, with 17 bases in between. Germline values: CDR1 SGHNT, CDR2 YYREEE (reference sequence). CDR3: CASSLAGLRGVSTDTQYF. The CDR3 nucleotides are TGTGCCAGCAGCTTGGCCGGTCTACGAGGAGTGAGCACAGATACGCAGTATTTT.

This chain links TRBV2 with TRBJ2-5; D may be TRBD1 (5 bases). Trimming pared 11 bases from V and 9 bases from J, leaving 19 bases between. Germline-derived CDR1 and CDR2 are SNHLY and FYNNEI. This CDR3 spans 12 amino acids. The CDR3 bases are TGTGCCTGCCAAGTGGGGTTAGGGGCCCAGTACTTC. Residues: CACQVGLGAQYF.

The J gene is TRBJ2-3, the V gene TRBV4-3; 7 bases agree with TRBD2. Germline V gene sequence: CDR1 LGHNA, CDR2 YSLEER. V was clipped by 2 bases and J by 3 bases; unmatched bases: 2. The CDR3 totals 14 residues. The chain's CDR3 is CASSQRGGTDTQYF. CDR3 in DNA: TGCGCCAGCAGCCAACGGGGAGGGACAGATACGCAGTATTTT.

The V gene is TRBV6-1, the J gene TRBJ2-3; 8 nucleotides line up with TRBD1. Germline CDR1 reads MNHNS; CDR2 reads SASEGT. The CDR3 sequence is 16 residues long. V dropped 3 bases and J dropped 1; count of bases not matched to a gene: 6. The CDR3 spells CASSDQGGQGTDTQYF. The CDR3 DNA is TGTGCCAGCAGTGACCAAGGGGGACAGGGCACAGATACGCAGTATTTT.

J is TRBJ1-2 and V is TRBV7-2; D is ambiguous. The ends were cut back, 5 bases at V and 6 bases at J, with 16 bases in the middle. The CDR3 runs to 14 residues. Germline V gene lookup returns CDR1 SGHTA and CDR2 FQGNSA. The CDR3 spells CASSDLAGYDGYTF. The CDR3 nucleotides are TGTGCCAGCAGCGATCTTGCAGGATATGATGGCTACACCTTC.

This clone was observed once. This chain uses TRBV11-2 with TRBJ2-2; TRBD2 matches 11 bases. CDR1 and CDR2 (germline): SGHAT, FQNNGV. This CDR3 contains 15 residues. With V trimmed by 3 bases and J by 5 bases, 2 bases remained unmatched. The DNA of the CDR3 is TGTGCCAGCAGCTTCCGGACTAGCGGGACCGGGGAGCTGTTTTTT. Translation gives CASSFRTSGTGELFF. Supplemented by reference TRBV11-2 and TRBJ2-2, the full variable domain reads EAGVAQSPRYKIIEKRQSVAFWCNPISGHATLYWYQQILGQGPKLLIQFQNNGVVDDSQLPKDRFSAERLKGVDSTLKIQPAKLEDSAVYLCASSFRTSGTGELFFGEGSRLTVL.

This clone came up a few times. The chain combines TRBV2 with TRBJ1-5; D unresolved. The CDR3 loop spans 16 amino acids. Trimming removed 4 bases from V and 2 bases from J, with 15 bases in between. From germline, CDR1 is SNHLY and CDR2 FYNNEI. The CDR3 region is CASSGAFWVGNQPQHF. DNA for the CDR3: TGTGCCAGCAGTGGGGCCTTTTGGGTGGGCAATCAGCCCCAGCATTTT.

V gene TRBV7-6 combines with J gene TRBJ2-7; 8 bases align to TRBD2. This CDR3 is 15 amino acids long. Germline V gene sequence: CDR1 SGHVS, CDR2 FNYEAQ. V dropped 4 bases and J dropped 4; count of bases not matched to a gene: 9. The CDR3 sequence is CASSSGLGARYEQYF. The CDR3 nucleotides are TGTGCCAGCAGCTCGGGACTAGGGGCGAGATACGAGCAGTACTTC.

CDR3 in DNA: TGTGCCAGTAGTACAGACAGCGTTCTCGGCTACACCTTC. This encodes CASSTDSVLGYTF. The V and J genes are TRBV19 and TRBJ1-2; D possibly corresponds to TRBD1 (5 bases). Germline values: CDR1 LNHDA, CDR2 SQIVND (reference sequence). This CDR3 spans 13 amino acids. Between the trimmed V and J ends, which lost 4 bases and 8 bases, there was a span of 14 bases. Variable domain in full (rest from reference TRBV19 and TRBJ1-2): DGGITQSPKYLFRKEGQNVTLSCEQNLNHDAMYWYRQDPGQGLRLIYYSQIVNDFQKGDIAEGYSVSREKKESFPLTVTSAQKNPTAFYLCASSTDSVLGYTFGSGTRLTVV.

The V call is TRBV6-5, the J call TRBJ2-7, with 9 bases matching TRBD2. Trimming took 6 bases from V and 2 from J; bases not matched to a gene: 5. Germline CDR1 is MNHEY and CDR2 is SVGAGI. The CDR3 extends over 14 amino acids. The CDR3 reads CASRMTSGPYEQYF. The CDR3 nucleotides are TGTGCCAGCAGGATGACTAGCGGCCCCTACGAGCAGTACTTC.

The rearrangement joins TRBV30 to TRBJ2-2, with TRBD2 matching over 8 bases. With 4 bases clipped from V and 5 bases from J, the junction kept 9 bases outside the gene matches. The CDR3 totals 15 residues. Germline V gene sequence: CDR1 GTSNPN, CDR2 SVGIG (reference sequence). Here the CDR3 reads CAWIGSGSRTGELFF. The CDR3 nucleotides are TGTGCCTGGATCGGCAGCGGGAGTCGAACCGGGGAGCTGTTTTTT. The full variable domain, completed using reference TRBV30 and TRBJ2-2, is SQTIHQWPATLVQPVGSPLSLECTVEGTSNPNLYWYRQAAGRGLQLLFYSVGIGQISSEVPQNLSASRPQDRQFILSSKKLLLSDSGFYLCAWIGSGSRTGELFFGEGSRLTVL.

The chain links TRBV10-1 to TRBJ1-2; TRBD1 matches at 7 bases. Germline values: CDR1 WNHNN, CDR2 SYGVQD (reference sequence). This CDR3 region has 17 residues. The V segment lost 6 bases and the J segment 3 bases; nucleotides outside the gene matches: 16. CDR3 residues: CASRDTGEYGTDYGYTF. The CDR3 DNA follows: TGCGCCAGCAGGGATACAGGGGAGTACGGGACCGACTATGGCTACACCTTC.

The chain carries TRBV11-2 and TRBJ1-1; TRBD1 aligns across 9 bases. The CDR3 is 18 amino acids. Per the germline V gene, CDR1 is SGHAT and CDR2 is FQNNGV. With V trimmed by 2 bases and J by 6 bases, 16 bases remained unmatched. CDR3 protein: CASSLPGTGKRVRAEAFF. For the CDR3, the DNA is TGTGCCAGCAGCTTACCCGGGACAGGGAAGAGGGTCAGGGCTGAAGCTTTCTTT. The full variable domain, rest sourced from reference TRBV11-2 and TRBJ1-1, is EAGVAQSPRYKIIEKRQSVAFWCNPISGHATLYWYQQILGQGPKLLIQFQNNGVVDDSQLPKDRFSAERLKGVDSTLKIQPAKLEDSAVYLCASSLPGTGKRVRAEAFFGQGTRLTVV.

This clone was counted only a few times. This chain's CDR3 is CASSRGGQENYGYTF. CDR3 sequence (DNA): TGTGCCAGCAGCCGCGGGGGGCAGGAAAACTATGGCTACACCTTC. The J gene is TRBJ1-2, the V gene TRBV6-1; weak D call: TRBD1 (6 bases). Trimming removed 6 bases from V and 2 bases from J, with 16 bases in between. From germline, CDR1 is MNHNS and CDR2 SASEGT. The CDR3 spans 15 residues.

The chain joins TRBV27 to TRBJ1-1, with TRBD1 as a possible D gene (6 bases). The CDR3 consists of 16 residues. Germline values: CDR1 MNHEY, CDR2 SMNVEV (reference sequence). Trimming left V 0 bases short and J 4 bases short, with 15 bases between. The CDR3 sequence: CASSLSKGGAGTEAFF. CDR3 nucleotides: TGTGCCAGCAGTTTATCGAAGGGGGGGGCCGGCACTGAAGCTTTCTTT.

The chain carries TRBV9 and TRBJ1-4, with 7 nucleotides matching TRBD1. Per germline, CDR1 SGDLS and CDR2 YYNGEE. This CDR3 has 15 residues. The trim removed 3 bases at V and 3 bases at J, leaving 5 bases unmatched. The CDR3 DNA is TGTGCCAGCAGCGCCCAGGGGGGAGCTAATGAAAAACTGTTTTTT. It translates to CASSAQGGANEKLFF.